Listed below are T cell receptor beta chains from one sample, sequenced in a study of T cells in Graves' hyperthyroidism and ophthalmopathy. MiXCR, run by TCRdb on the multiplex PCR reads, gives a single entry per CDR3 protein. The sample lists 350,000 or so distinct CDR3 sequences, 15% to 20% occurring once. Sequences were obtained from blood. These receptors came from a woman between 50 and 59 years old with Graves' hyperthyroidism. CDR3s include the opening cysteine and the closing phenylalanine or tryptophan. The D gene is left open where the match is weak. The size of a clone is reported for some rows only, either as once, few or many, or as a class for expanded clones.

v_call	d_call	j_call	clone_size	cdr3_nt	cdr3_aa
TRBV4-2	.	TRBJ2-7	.	TGTGCCAGCAGCCAAGAACTCCTTGACTACGAGCAGTACTTC	CASSQELLDYEQYF
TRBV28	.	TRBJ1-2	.	TGTGCCAGCAGTTCCGGAAACAAGGGCTACACCTTC	CASSSGNKGYTF
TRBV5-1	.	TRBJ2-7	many	TGCGCCAGCAGCTTGGTCGGGAGCGGCGACGAGCAGTACTTC	CASSLVGSGDEQYF
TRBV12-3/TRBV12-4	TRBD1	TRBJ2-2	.	TGTGCCAGCCAGGGACAGTTGGGGACCGGGGAGCTGTTTTTT	CASQGQLGTGELFF
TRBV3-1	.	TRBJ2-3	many	TGTGCCAGCAGCCAAGAGGGAGGCGGGCGCACAGATACGCAGTATTTT	CASSQEGGGRTDTQYF
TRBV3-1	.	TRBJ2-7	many	TGTGCCAGCAGCCAAGGTGGGGGGCGCGACGAGCAGTACTTC	CASSQGGGRDEQYF
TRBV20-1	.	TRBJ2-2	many	TGCAGTGCTAGTGATACGCACACCGGGGAGCTGTTTTTT	CSASDTHTGELFF
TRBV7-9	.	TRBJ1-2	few	TGTGCCAGCAGCCCCCCGGGCGGTTTCGATGGCTACACCTTC	CASSPPGGFDGYTF
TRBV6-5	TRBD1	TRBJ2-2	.	TGTGCCAGCAGTTACTCGACAGGGGCGGGGACCGGGGAGCTGTTTTTT	CASSYSTGAGTGELFF
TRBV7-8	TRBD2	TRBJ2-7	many	TGTGCCAGCAGCCCCGGGCTAGCGGGACCTTCGTACGAGCAGTACTTC	CASSPGLAGPSYEQYF
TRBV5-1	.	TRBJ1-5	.	TGCGCCAGCAGCTTGGAGGGAACTCAGCCCCAGCATTTT	CASSLEGTQPQHF
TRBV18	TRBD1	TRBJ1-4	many	TGTGCCAGCTCACCGGGACAGGCAGAAAAACTGTTTTTT	CASSPGQAEKLFF
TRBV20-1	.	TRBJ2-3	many	TGCAGTGCTAGGGGCTGGCCCGGAAACACAGATACGCAGTATTTT	CSARGWPGNTDTQYF
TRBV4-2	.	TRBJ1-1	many	TGTGCCAGCAGCCAAGAACTCAGCCAGGGGACTGAAGCTTTCTTT	CASSQELSQGTEAFF
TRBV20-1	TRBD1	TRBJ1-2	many	TGCAGTGCTAGCGACAGGGGGAATGACTATGGCTACACCTTC	CSASDRGNDYGYTF
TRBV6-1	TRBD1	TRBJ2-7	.	TGTGCCAGCAGCTCCTTGACAGGGGCCTCCTACGGGCAGTACTTC	CASSSLTGASYGQYF
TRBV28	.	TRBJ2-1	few	TGTGCCACAGGGGCCGGACACGTGAATGAGCAGTTCTTC	CATGAGHVNEQFF
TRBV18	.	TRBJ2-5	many	TGTGCCAGCTCACCGGACCGGGGGCCGGAGACCCAGTACTTC	CASSPDRGPETQYF
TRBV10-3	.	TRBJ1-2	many	TGTGCCATCAGTGAGGATCCTGGTGGGTGGGACTATGGCTACACCTTC	CAISEDPGGWDYGYTF
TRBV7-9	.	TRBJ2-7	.	TGTGCCAGCAGCTTATATGGTTACGAGCAGTACTTC	CASSLYGYEQYF
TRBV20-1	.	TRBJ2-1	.	TGCAGTGCTAGAGATATGCGTCCTGAGCAGTTCTTC	CSARDMRPEQFF
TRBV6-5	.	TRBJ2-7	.	TGTGCCAGCAGTTACTCGAGGAAGGCCGAGCAGTACTTC	CASSYSRKAEQYF
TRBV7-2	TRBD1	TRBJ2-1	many	TGTGCCAGCAGCTCCCTCATCTGGGACAGCTGGGACAATGAGCAGTTCTTC	CASSSLIWDSWDNEQFF
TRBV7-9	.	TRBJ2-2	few	TGTGCCAGCAGCTTTTACGGGGAGCTGTTTTTT	CASSFYGELFF
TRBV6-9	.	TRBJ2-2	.	TGTGCCAGCAGTTACCTGCAAAACACCGGGGAGCTGTTTTTT	CASSYLQNTGELFF
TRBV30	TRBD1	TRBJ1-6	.	TGTGCCTGGAGTAGACAGGGGAATTCACCCCTCCACTTT	CAWSRQGNSPLHF
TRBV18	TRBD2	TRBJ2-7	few	TGTGCCAGCTCACGACCGACAGGGAGTCGACTAGCGGGAGAGCGCTCCTACGAGCAGTACTTC	CASSRPTGSRLAGERSYEQYF
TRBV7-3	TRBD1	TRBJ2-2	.	TGTGCCAGCAGGTCAGGGGGTAGCACCGGGGAGCTGTTTTTT	CASRSGGSTGELFF
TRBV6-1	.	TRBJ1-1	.	TGTGCCAGCAACGCAGGCTTTAGTGACAGATACTTGAGAGGGAACACTGAAGCTTTCTTT	CASNAGFSDRYLRGNTEAFF
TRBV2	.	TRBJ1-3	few	TGTGCCAGCAGTACGCAGGGGATGTCTGGAAACACCATATATTTT	CASSTQGMSGNTIYF
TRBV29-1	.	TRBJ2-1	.	TGCAGCGTTACTGAGGGAAGCTATTTGGGGGAGCAGTTCTTC	CSVTEGSYLGEQFF
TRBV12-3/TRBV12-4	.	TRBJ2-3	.	TGTGCCAGCAGTTTCACAGACAGCATCACAGATACGCAGTATTTT	CASSFTDSITDTQYF
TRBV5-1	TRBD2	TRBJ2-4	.	TGCGCCAGCAGCGAGGGACTAGCGGTAAACATTCAGTACTTC	CASSEGLAVNIQYF
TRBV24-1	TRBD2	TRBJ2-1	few	TGTGCCACCAGTGACCCGGGACTAGCGGGCCCCAGCTCCTACAATGAGCAGTTCTTC	CATSDPGLAGPSSYNEQFF
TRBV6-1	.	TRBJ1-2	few	TGTGCCACCCTGACAGATACGGATAACTATGGCTACACCTTC	CATLTDTDNYGYTF
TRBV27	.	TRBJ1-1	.	TGTGCCAGCAGCTCCCCCTCGGGAAGGGGGGACACTGAAGCTTCCTTT	CASSSPSGRGDTEASF
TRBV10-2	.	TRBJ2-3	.	TGCGCCAGCAGTGAGTCATGGGGGACGCGGACTAGCACAGATACGCAGTATTTT	CASSESWGTRTSTDTQYF
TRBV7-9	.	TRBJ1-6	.	TGTGCCAGCAGGGGTTCCTATAATTCACCCCTCCACTTT	CASRGSYNSPLHF
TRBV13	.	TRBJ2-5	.	TGTGCCAGCAGCCACACCGCACAAGAGACCCAGTACTTC	CASSHTAQETQYF